This TCR beta chain comes out of a study of regulatory T cells in long-lasting Graves disease. Arm-PCR of CDR3 regions and iRepertoire HTBI primers were used to build TCR beta libraries. TCRdb itself ran the multiplex PCR reads through MiXCR, one entry per CDR3 protein. This repertoire shows about 400,000 distinct CDR3 sequences, around 15% found once; its top ten account for about 19%. Specified time point: newly diagnosed GD, antithyroid drugs for less than 3 months. Construction of the TCR library relied on RNA isolated from PBMCs. Study-level results: Persistent Graves' patients showed less TCR diversity than newly diagnosed patients showed.

V was clipped by 2 bases and J by 0 bases; unmatched bases: 5. This CDR3 has 16 residues. Germline V gene data show CDR1 as SGHRS and CDR2 as YFSETQ. The table lists this clonotype with many counts. Its antigen is as yet unknown. These sequences were also reported in another study, on T cells in Graves' hyperthyroidism and ophthalmopathy. That paper adds: Initially, a first-round RT-PCR of the TCR CDR3 employed the HTBI primer set.

This receptor was obtained from a woman between 18 and 29 years old with Graves disease. Specimen: peripheral blood mononuclear cells (PBMCs), collected at new diagnosis, from a patient treated with antithyroid drugs. The V gene is TRBV5-1, the J gene TRBJ2-1, with 7 bases aligning to TRBD1. The CDR3 spells CASSFYRGSSYNEQFF. CDR3 nucleotides: TGCGCCAGCAGCTTTTACAGGGGTAGCTCCTACAATGAGCAGTTCTTC.